The T cell receptor beta chain described here comes from a study of blood T cell repertoires in COVID-19. Assay used: immunoSEQ multiplex PCR; TCRdb lists only in-frame clones, some missing. This sample has over 200,000 clones; around 89% occur once, and the top ten carry approximately 2.5%. Germline values: CDR1 MNHEY, CDR2 SVGAGI. The CDR3 covers 14 residues. Trimming took off 6 bases at V and 4 bases at J, with 13 bases between the two ends. The sample holds one count of this clone. Sample: PBMCs or T cells enriched from blood (not recorded which). The origin of this receptor is a middle-aged woman with acute COVID-19. The V and J genes are TRBV6-5 and TRBJ1-3; perhaps TRBD1 as D (5 bases). CDR3 amino acids: CASRPAGAGNTIYF. DNA of the CDR3: TGTGCCAGCAGGCCGGCTGGGGCCGGAAACACCATATATTTT.